This T cell receptor (beta chain) was recovered during a study of blood T cell repertoires in COVID-19. Study summary: In each case, the material was cDNA or gDNA derived from T cells, B-cell-depleted T cells, or PBMCs.

CDR1 and CDR2 (germline): SGHNT, YYREEE (reference sequence). CDR3 length: 14 amino acids. V was pared by 4 bases and J by 1 base, with 11 bases between. The data were produced by immunoSEQ multiplex PCR, yet TCRdb's version contains in-frame clones alone and is incomplete. The sample holds 130,000 to 150,000 clones, around 81% seen once. The chain joins TRBV5-4 to TRBJ2-5; D is possibly TRBD1 (5 bases). The sequence was collected from a human donor with acute or convalescent COVID-19. The donor label of this sample is uncertain. Sequences were obtained from peripheral blood. DNA for the CDR3: TGTGCCAGCAGCGCCGGACACCTCCAAGAGACCCAGTACTTC. Translating it yields CASSAGHLQETQYF.